The 5 T cell receptor beta chains below all came from one sample that was sequenced in a study of blood T cell repertoires in COVID-19. The repertoire was sequenced with immunoSEQ multiplex PCR; TCRdb's copy has only in-frame clones and lacks some. The table has nearly 350,000 clones, about 88% seen once. Sequencing used PBMCs or T cells enriched from blood (not recorded which). These receptors all come from a woman between 25 and 40 years old who had recovered from COVID-19.

This sequence joins TRBV6-5 and TRBJ2-7; 7 nucleotides align to TRBD2. V lost 4 bases and J lost 5; bases outside the gene matches: 2. The CDR3 consists of 12 residues. From germline, CDR1 is MNHEY and CDR2 SVGAGI. The CDR3 reads CASSWGGDEQYF. The CDR3, as DNA: TGTGCCAGCAGTTGGGGGGGGGACGAGCAGTACTTC.

The gene calls are TRBV28 and TRBJ1-3; 12 positions agree with TRBD1. This CDR3 is 16 amino acids long. Trimming removed 3 bases from V and 8 bases from J; junction bases left unmatched: 8. The germline V gene encodes CDR1 MDHEN and CDR2 SYDVKM. The CDR3 here is CASSFLPGQGAHTIYF. In nucleotides, the CDR3 is TGTGCCAGCAGTTTTCTGCCGGGACAGGGGGCACACACCATATATTTT.

The chain is built from TRBV29-1 and TRBJ2-7, with TRBD1 matching 11 bases. The junction had 5 bases not matched to a gene; V was cut back by 0 bases and J by 4 bases. The CDR3 contains 15 residues. Germline loops: CDR1 SQVTM, CDR2 ANQGSEA. The CDR3 region has the DNA TGCAGCGTTGAAGACGGGGACAGGGGGGAGTACGAGCAGTACTTC. It translates to CSVEDGDRGEYEQYF.

This clone has only one observation. This chain joins TRBV4-3 and TRBJ1-6; the D gene is possibly TRBD1 (6 bases). V dropped 0 bases and J dropped 10 bases, with 19 bases sitting between them. The CDR3 has 17 residues. CDR1 and CDR2 (germline): LGHNA, YSLEER. The CDR3 sequence is CASSQEATGTIRSPLHF. The DNA of the CDR3 is TGCGCCAGCAGCCAAGAGGCAACAGGGACCATAAGGTCACCCCTCCACTTT.

The chain combines TRBV6-2 or TRBV6-3 with TRBJ1-2; D is possibly TRBD1 (5 bases). With 6 bases removed from V and 5 bases from J, the gap between germline ends came to 16 bases. The germline gives CDR1 MNHEY, CDR2 SVGEGT. This CDR3 has 14 residues. The CDR3 spells CASSTRDGSYGYTF. The CDR3 bases are TGTGCCAGCAGCACCCGGGACGGGAGTTATGGCTACACCTTC.